The rows below give T cell receptor beta chains drawn from one sample of a study of cytomegalovirus exposure and HLA in healthy donors. Libraries were prepared by immunoSEQ multiplex PCR; TCRdb keeps only in-frame clonotypes and omits some of them. The table shows 95,000 to 150,000 clones, with roughly three fifths occurring only once. The sample comprised PBMCs. All receptors derive from a woman between 40 and 50 years old in good health and CMV-seropositive. The CDR3 runs from the conserved cysteine through the conserved F or W. The order of the fields is V gene, CDR3 length, J gene, D gene, clone size, CDR3 DNA, CDR3 protein. The D gene is left open where the match is weak. Clone size is given for some rows only: seen once, a few or many times, or a class if the clone is expanded.

V: TRBV5-1; length: 14; J: TRBJ2-1; D: .; size: once; DNA: TGCGCCAGCAGCTTGTCCGGTTCCTACAATGAGCAGTTCTTC; CDR3: CASSLSGSYNEQFF
V: TRBV2; length: 12; J: TRBJ2-2; D: .; size: .; DNA: TGTGCCAGCACGGGGAACACCGGGGAGCTGTTTTTT; CDR3: CASTGNTGELFF
V: TRBV28; length: 14; J: TRBJ1-2; D: TRBD1; size: .; DNA: TGTGCCAGCAGTTTGGGACAGGGGACCTATGGCTACACCTTC; CDR3: CASSLGQGTYGYTF
V: TRBV7-2; length: 14; J: TRBJ2-5; D: TRBD1; size: few; DNA: TGTGCCAGCAGCTCCCGACAGGGGCAAGAGACCCAGTACTTC; CDR3: CASSSRQGQETQYF
V: TRBV6-5; length: 14; J: TRBJ2-7; D: .; size: .; DNA: TGTGCCAGCAGTTATACAAACAACTACTACGAGCAGTACTTC; CDR3: CASSYTNNYYEQYF
V: TRBV2; length: 16; J: TRBJ1-2; D: TRBD1; size: .; DNA: TGTGCCAGCAGTGAAGCGCGGACAGGGGTTAACTATGGCTACACCTTC; CDR3: CASSEARTGVNYGYTF
V: TRBV6-5; length: 13; J: TRBJ1-2; D: TRBD1; size: .; DNA: TGTGCCAGCAGCCCACAGGGGGTGAGCGGCTACCCCTTC; CDR3: CASSPQGVSGYPF
V: TRBV28; length: 16; J: TRBJ1-5; D: .; size: few; DNA: TGTGCCAGCAGTCCCGGGCGGGCGGGCGTGGGCCAGCCCCAGCATTTT; CDR3: CASSPGRAGVGQPQHF
V: TRBV30; length: 16; J: TRBJ2-7; D: TRBD2; size: .; DNA: TGTGCCTGGAGTGTACGGGTGACGGGGGGGCCGCACGAGCAGTACTTC; CDR3: CAWSVRVTGGPHEQYF
V: TRBV7-8; length: 13; J: TRBJ2-7; D: .; size: few; DNA: TGTGCCAGCAGCTTTAGCGGAGCCTACGAGCAGTACTTC; CDR3: CASSFSGAYEQYF
V: TRBV5-3; length: 20; J: TRBJ2-3; D: .; size: .; DNA: TGTGCCAGAAGCTTGGTCCCATTAAGAGTAACTAGCATAATGGCAGATACGCAGTATTTT; CDR3: CARSLVPLRVTSIMADTQYF
V: TRBV4-1; length: 13; J: TRBJ1-2; D: .; size: .; DNA: TGCGCCAGCAGCCAAGAGGCGGATTCTGGCTACACCTTC; CDR3: CASSQEADSGYTF
V: TRBV19; length: 15; J: TRBJ1-1; D: .; size: few; DNA: TGTGCCAGTAGTATTTCCGGGGAGTGGGACACTGAAGCTTTCTTT; CDR3: CASSISGEWDTEAFF
V: TRBV7-9; length: 13; J: TRBJ1-2; D: TRBD1; size: few; DNA: TGTGCCAGCAGCTCGGACAGGGACTATGGCTACACCTTC; CDR3: CASSSDRDYGYTF
V: TRBV9; length: 16; J: TRBJ2-5; D: TRBD2; size: .; DNA: TGTGCCAGCAGCGTAGGGGGTAGCGGGGGAGGGGAGACCCAGTACTTC; CDR3: CASSVGGSGGGETQYF
V: TRBV5-6; length: 13; J: TRBJ2-5; D: TRBD2; size: .; DNA: TGTGCCAGCAGCCCGGGACTAGCGGCCCTCTGGGACTTC; CDR3: CASSPGLAALWDF
V: TRBV11-2; length: 15; J: TRBJ1-1; D: .; size: .; DNA: TGTGCCAGCAGCTTAGGGGGCAGGAGTCTATTTGAAGCTTTCTTT; CDR3: CASSLGGRSLFEAFF
V: TRBV7-2; length: 14; J: TRBJ1-1; D: TRBD1; size: .; DNA: TGTGCCAGCAGCTGGGGGACAGGGAACACTGAAGCTTTCTTT; CDR3: CASSWGTGNTEAFF
V: TRBV21-1; length: 16; J: TRBJ2-4; D: .; size: .; DNA: TGTGCCAGCAGCAAAGCGCCCCTACTAGCCAAAAACATTCAGTACTTC; CDR3: CASSKAPLLAKNIQYF
V: TRBV19; length: 17; J: TRBJ2-2; D: .; size: .; DNA: TGTGCCAGTAGTATAGGTTGGGGCAGAACGAACACCGGGGAGCTGTTTTTT; CDR3: CASSIGWGRTNTGELFF
V: TRBV18; length: 13; J: TRBJ2-7; D: .; size: few; DNA: TGTGCCAGCTCACCACCGGCCCGCTACGAGCAGTACTTC; CDR3: CASSPPARYEQYF
V: TRBV5-1; length: 14; J: TRBJ1-1; D: TRBD1; size: few; DNA: TGCGCCAGCAGAATCGGGACAGGGAACACTGAAGCTTTCTTT; CDR3: CASRIGTGNTEAFF
V: TRBV6-1; length: 15; J: TRBJ2-3; D: .; size: .; DNA: TGTGCCAGCAGACCCACAGGGAGCAGCACAGATACGCAGTATTTT; CDR3: CASRPTGSSTDTQYF
V: TRBV9; length: 15; J: TRBJ2-5; D: .; size: .; DNA: TGTGCCAGCAGCGTAGGAGGGATACCCCAAGAGACCCAGTACTTC; CDR3: CASSVGGIPQETQYF
V: TRBV13; length: 15; J: TRBJ2-1; D: .; size: once; DNA: TGTGCCAGCAGTCCTAGCCCGACTACCTACAATGAGCAGTTCTTC; CDR3: CASSPSPTTYNEQFF
V: TRBV7-3; length: 13; J: TRBJ2-2; D: .; size: .; DNA: TGTGCCAGCAGCTTAGTTCGGAGGGGGGAGCTGTTTTTT; CDR3: CASSLVRRGELFF
V: TRBV2; length: 15; J: TRBJ2-7; D: .; size: .; DNA: TGTGCCAGCTCCTCAAGACTTCGGGGGATATACGAGCAGTACTTC; CDR3: CASSSRLRGIYEQYF
V: TRBV5-1; length: 15; J: TRBJ2-3; D: TRBD2; size: few; DNA: TGCGCCAGCAGCTTCACAGCGGGGAGCACAGATACGCAGTATTTT; CDR3: CASSFTAGSTDTQYF
V: TRBV7-9; length: 13; J: TRBJ1-2; D: .; size: once; DNA: TGTGCCAGCAGCGCACAGGGTACCTATGGCTACACCTTC; CDR3: CASSAQGTYGYTF
V: TRBV5-1; length: 14; J: TRBJ2-7; D: .; size: .; DNA: TGCGCCAGCAGCCCCGGACTGGGCTCCTACGAGCAGTACTTC; CDR3: CASSPGLGSYEQYF